This record looks at one T cell receptor beta chain sequence and its context. Frequency indicates this clonotype is medium-sized (0.01 to 0.1%); no count is kept. Its binding antigen is unknown. These data originate in a study of CD8 T cells in cerebrospinal fluid in Alzheimer's disease (dated by TCRdb to 2018 to 2021). Describing the broader study: The study used two single-cell methods, plate-based nested PCR sequencing and droplet-based sequencing, to evaluate clonal expansion of CSF T cells. A total of around 25 samples were covered by the CSF gene-expression analysis, which included Parkinson's disease patients. In the droplet-based CSF analysis comparing patients with controls, roughly 10 healthy controls (fewer than 11,000 cells) and roughly 10 patients with MCI or Alzheimer's disease (roughly 10,000 cells) were included. The study examined whether cerebrospinal fluid from healthy elderly individuals and from patients with neurodegenerative disease contained clonally expanded T cells. Summary of the overall study and its limitations: In pooled data, a highly expanded clone (at least 3% of TCRs) occurred in 1 of 10 healthy subjects versus most of the 6 Alzheimer's patients. Compared with controls, patients with MCI or Alzheimer's disease had a higher percentage of their CSF TCRs made up by the single largest clone. The EBV-specific clones were neither the most highly expanded clones nor enriched among patients. Finding EBV-specific TCRs in CSF, the authors cautioned, does not establish a causal link between EBV and Alzheimer's disease. Only samples with detectable clones went into the overall clonality comparison: 11 healthy, 5 MCI, 5 AD, and 6 PD.

All participants were free of acute infectious disease and in good physical condition. For droplet-based sequencing, live CSF cells were sorted using a live/dead marker. To pellet immune cells, CSF obtained by lumbar puncture was centrifuged at 300g. CSF samples were inspected for red blood cells, and any blood-contaminated sample was excluded. CSF cells were cryopreserved in freezing medium, frozen overnight at -80 degrees C, and subsequently stored in liquid nitrogen. Before analysis, CSF samples were kept in storage for less than seven months. The library was prepared using 10x single-cell sequencing. Profiling of CSF cells was done with 10X Genomics single-cell V(D)J and 5' gene-expression libraries. CSF single-cell TCR libraries were sequenced on an Illumina NextSeq550. The source study handled its data this way. After V(D)J reads were mapped to the vdj-GRCh38 alts ensemble 2.0.0 reference, the Cell Ranger vdj pipeline was used to analyse the reads. Clonotypes were defined as cell barcodes sharing the same set of productive CDR3 nucleotide sequences. To link clonality with transcriptional profiles, clonotype information was incorporated into Seurat v3.0 gene-expression metadata. Exclusion was applied to CSF cells with more than 1,800 genes, more than 7,500 UMIs or more than 10% mitochondrial reads. CDR3-beta sequences were compared against VDJdb to identify TCRs with known antigen specificity. Clone sharing was examined by network analysis using the R package qgraph, in which only TCRs with complete alpha and beta chains were included. Reprocessed by TCRdb, the reads give a single entry per CDR3 protein sequence, without DNA. Clone size and V and J calls follow TCRdb, not the original study. This sample's table carries 950 to 1,200 distinct CDR3 sequences. Together, the top ten hold 15% of the sample.

Including the terminal cysteine and phenylalanine, the CDR3 comprises 14 residues. No DNA was logged. Via the germline V gene, CDR1 is SGHVS and CDR2 FQNEAQ. The chain uses TRBV7-8 and TRBJ1-3. Sample: cerebrospinal fluid. The clonotype comes from a human donor in good health. The CDR3 protein: CASSRGGSGNTIYF.